What follows are 3 T cell receptor beta chains derived from one specimen sequenced in a study of T cell responses to AZD1222 COVID-19 vaccine. The table came from immunoSEQ multiplex PCR; TCRdb's copy has only in-frame clones and leaves some out. The sample lists 90,000 to 100,000 clones; around 85% were seen once. This material consisted of peripheral blood, taken 28 days after the second AZD1222 dose. The receptors come from an adult who received the AZD1222 COVID-19 vaccine.

The chain uses TRBV7-9 and TRBJ1-1; tentative D call: TRBD1 (5 bases). V dropped 5 bases and J dropped 2 bases, with 18 bases sitting between them. The CDR3 length is 16 residues. The germline V gene encodes CDR1 SEHNR and CDR2 FQNEAQ (reference sequence). The CDR3 protein is CASSQGVAPTNTEAFF. The CDR3 DNA follows: TGTGCCAGCAGCCAGGGTGTGGCGCCTACTAACACTGAAGCTTTCTTT.

The chain has TRBV19 and TRBJ2-7; TRBD2 might be the D (6 bases). The CDR3 is made up of 13 amino acids. CDR1 and CDR2 from the germline V gene are LNHDA and SQIVND (reference sequence). Trimming stripped 4 bases from V and 3 bases from J, with 10 bases between. The DNA for the CDR3 is TGTGCCAGTAGTAGGACGGGAGTCTACGAGCAGTACTTC. Protein product: CASSRTGVYEQYF.

This clone has a single count. V gene TRBV10-1 combines with J gene TRBJ2-5; D may be TRBD1 (5 bases). Germline V gives CDR1 WNHNN, CDR2 SYGVQD (reference sequence). The CDR3 is 13 residues long. V lost 1 base and J lost 3, with 6 bases in between. The CDR3 DNA reads as TGCGCCAGCAGTGAGTTCAGGGAAGAGACCCAGTACTTC. It yields the protein CASSEFREETQYF.